Here is one TCR beta chain with its context. This entry is derived from a study of T cell responses to AZD1222 COVID-19 vaccine. The method was immunoSEQ multiplex PCR; TCRdb's version includes in-frame clones alone and lacks a portion of them. The profile shows some 120,000 clones, just over 85% of them singletons. V was cut by 1 base and J by 0 bases, with 14 bases left in between. This CDR3 contains 16 residues. Germline V gene data show CDR1 as SGHNT and CDR2 as YYREEE (reference sequence). Sequences were derived from peripheral blood, sampled on day 0 of MenACWY control vaccination. This sequence was found in an adult in good health. This rearrangement joins TRBV5-4 to TRBJ2-7, with D tentatively TRBD2 (5 bases). The CDR3 region has the DNA TGTGCCAGCAGCTTGAGTCTGCGGAGGAGCTCCTACGAGCAGTACTTC. It translates to CASSLSLRRSSYEQYF.